The table lists the clone carrying this T cell receptor beta chain with a few counts. The antigen remains unidentified. MiXCR, applied by TCRdb to the 5' RACE reads, yields one record per CDR3 protein. The sample has some 500,000 distinct CDR3 sequences, around a tenth seen once. Germline CDR1 is DFQATT and CDR2 is SNEGSKA (reference sequence). Between the trimmed V and J ends, which lost 2 bases and 1 base, there was a span of 14 bases. The CDR3 length is 15 residues. The entry originates in a study of identical twins. General observations from the study: Twins' surplus sharing was weaker for beta out-of-frame sequences.

Separately, the same data were catalogued under a study of yellow fever vaccine responses in identical twins.

The chain links TRBV20-1 to TRBJ1-1, with D possibly matching TRBD1 (5 bases). This sequence was found in a woman aged 18 to 35 in good health. Sequenced material: PBMCs. The CDR3 is CSARKPGLQNTEAFF. The CDR3 bases are TGCAGTGCTAGAAAACCGGGACTCCAGAACACTGAAGCTTTCTTT.